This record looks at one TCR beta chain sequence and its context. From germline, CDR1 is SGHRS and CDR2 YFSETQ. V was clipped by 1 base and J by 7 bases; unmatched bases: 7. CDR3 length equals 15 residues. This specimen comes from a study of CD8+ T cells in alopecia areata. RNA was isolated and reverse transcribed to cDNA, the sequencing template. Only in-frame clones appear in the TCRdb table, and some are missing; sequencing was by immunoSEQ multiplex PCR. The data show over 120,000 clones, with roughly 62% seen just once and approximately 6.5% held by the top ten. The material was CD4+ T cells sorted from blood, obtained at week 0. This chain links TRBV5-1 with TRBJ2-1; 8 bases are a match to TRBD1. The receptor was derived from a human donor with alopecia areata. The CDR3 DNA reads TGCGCCAGCAGCTTGCGACAGGGGAGCAGGAATGAGCAGTTCTTC. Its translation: CASSLRQGSRNEQFF.